The rows below give T cell receptor beta chains drawn from one sample of a study of T cell responses to AZD1222 COVID-19 vaccine. Libraries were prepared by immunoSEQ multiplex PCR; TCRdb keeps only in-frame clonotypes and omits some of them. Of approximately 200,000 clones listed, around 93% are singletons. The sample was peripheral blood, taken on day 0 of AZD1222 vaccination. Receptors originate from an adult in good health. Both conserved end residues are part of each CDR3. The D gene is left open where the match is weak. Expanded clones get a size class; other rows say once, few or many, or leave the size out.

>TRBV18|-|TRBJ1-4|-
TGTGCCAGCTCACCGGTTCTTGAGGGGGAAAAACTGTTTTTT
CASSPVLEGEKLFF
>TRBV5-1|TRBD2|TRBJ2-7|once
TGCGCCAGCAGCTTGGGACTAGCGGGAGGGCTGAACGAGCAGTACTTC
CASSLGLAGGLNEQYF
>TRBV9|-|TRBJ2-3|-
TGTGCCAGCAGCGTAGTTGGTAGCGGCAACACAGATACGCAGTATTTT
CASSVVGSGNTDTQYF
>TRBV29-1|-|TRBJ1-1|-
TGCAGCGTGGGGATGGTCCGGGGCACTGAAGCTTTCTTT
CSVGMVRGTEAFF
>TRBV5-1|-|TRBJ1-5|-
TGCGCCAGCAGCCTTGGTTGGGGGGAAGGGAGCAATCAGCCCCAGCATTTT
CASSLGWGEGSNQPQHF
>TRBV25-1|TRBD2|TRBJ2-7|-
TGTGCCACCCGGACTAGCGGGAAATACGAGCAGTACTTC
CATRTSGKYEQYF
>TRBV30|-|TRBJ1-2|-
TGTGCCTGGACCATACGGGGCGCGGGCTATGGCTACACCTTC
CAWTIRGAGYGYTF
>TRBV19|TRBD2|TRBJ2-3|-
TGTGCCAGTAGTAGAACTAGCGGGAGGGGCCTTTCGCAGTATTTT
CASSRTSGRGLSQYF
>TRBV11-2|-|TRBJ2-3|-
TGTGCCAGCAGCTTAGGGGCAGATACGCAGTATTTT
CASSLGADTQYF
>TRBV30|-|TRBJ1-3|-
TGTGCCGTACCTTCTGGGGCAATCGAGGGAAACACCATATATTTT
CAVPSGAIEGNTIYF
>TRBV7-3|TRBD2|TRBJ2-1|-
TGTGCCAGCAGCCAACTAGCGGGTGAGCAGTTCTTC
CASSQLAGEQFF
>TRBV20-1|-|TRBJ2-7|-
TGCAGTGCTAGAAGTCTCGAGCAGTACTTC
CSARSLEQYF
>TRBV28|TRBD2|TRBJ2-5|-
TGTGCCAGCAGTTTATCACTAGCGGACTCTTGGACCCAGTACTTC
CASSLSLADSWTQYF
>TRBV6-1|-|TRBJ2-6|-
TGTGCCAGCAGTGGGAGAACAGTCTATTCTGGGGCCAACGTCCTGACTTTC
CASSGRTVYSGANVLTF
>TRBV30|TRBD2|TRBJ2-3|-
TGTGCCTGGAGTGTCGGGACTAGCGGGACGTATACGCAGTATTTT
CAWSVGTSGTYTQYF
>TRBV27|-|TRBJ2-3|-
TGTGCCAGCAGTTTAGAACGGGCAGAGACGCAGTATTTT
CASSLERAETQYF
>TRBV6-5|-|TRBJ1-4|-
TGTGCCAGCAGTCCCAGGGTAGAAGGTGAAAAACTGTTTTTT
CASSPRVEGEKLFF
>TRBV28|-|TRBJ2-2|-
TGTGCCAGCAGTTTCTTCAGGGCCACCGGGGAGCTGTTTTTT
CASSFFRATGELFF
>TRBV6-6|-|TRBJ1-5|-
TGTGCCAGCAAAGAACAGAATACTAATCAGCCCCAGCATTTT
CASKEQNTNQPQHF
>TRBV10-3|-|TRBJ1-1|-
TGTGCCATCAGTGTTGGCAGGTTGGCCACTGAAGCTTTCTTT
CAISVGRLATEAFF
>TRBV19|-|TRBJ1-2|-
TGTGCCAGTAAATCAGTCGGGGTTGCAAACTATGGCTACACCTTC
CASKSVGVANYGYTF